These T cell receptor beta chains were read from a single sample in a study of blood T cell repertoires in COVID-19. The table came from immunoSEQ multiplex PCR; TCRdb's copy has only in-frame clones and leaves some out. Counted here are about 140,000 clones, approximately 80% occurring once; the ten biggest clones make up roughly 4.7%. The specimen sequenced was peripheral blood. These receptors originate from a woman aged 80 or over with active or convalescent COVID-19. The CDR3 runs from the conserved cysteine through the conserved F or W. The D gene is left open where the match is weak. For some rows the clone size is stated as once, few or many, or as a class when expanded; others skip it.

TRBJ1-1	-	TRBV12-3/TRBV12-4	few	CASRDSGYTEAFF	TGTGCCAGCAGGGATTCCGGGTACACTGAAGCTTTCTTT
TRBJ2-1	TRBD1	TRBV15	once	CATSRDRVEQFF	TGTGCCACCAGCAGGGACAGGGTTGAGCAGTTCTTC
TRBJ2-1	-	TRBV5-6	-	CASSLIAPQVNEQFF	TGTGCCAGCAGCTTGATCGCACCCCAGGTGAATGAGCAGTTCTTC
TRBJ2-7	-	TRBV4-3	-	CASSQERGFSYEQYF	TGCGCCAGCAGCCAAGAGCGGGGATTCTCCTACGAGCAGTACTTC
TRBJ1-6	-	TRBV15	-	CATSRESGPLHF	TGTGCCACCAGCAGAGAATCAGGGCCCCTCCACTTT
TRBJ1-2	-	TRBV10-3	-	CAITQDLGHYGYTF	TGTGCCATCACCCAAGACTTGGGGCACTATGGCTACACCTTC
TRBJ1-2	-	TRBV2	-	CASPSPSVYGYTF	TGTGCCAGCCCTAGTCCTTCGGTCTATGGCTACACCTTC
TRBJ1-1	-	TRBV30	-	CAWSRLPGFTTEAFF	TGTGCCTGGAGTAGGCTTCCCGGGTTTACAACTGAAGCTTTCTTT
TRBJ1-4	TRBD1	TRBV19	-	CASHPIGQGEKLFF	TGTGCCAGTCACCCAATAGGACAGGGGGAAAAACTGTTTTTT
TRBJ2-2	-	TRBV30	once	CAWSPPQGIITGELFF	TGTGCCTGGAGTCCCCCCCAGGGTATCATCACCGGGGAGCTGTTTTTT
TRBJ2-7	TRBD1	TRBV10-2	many	CASSDRTGNYEQYF	TGCGCCAGCAGCGACCGGACAGGGAACTACGAGCAGTACTTC
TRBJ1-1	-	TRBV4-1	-	CASSQSRARRTEAFF	TGCGCCAGCAGCCAGTCGAGGGCGAGGCGCACTGAAGCTTTCTTT
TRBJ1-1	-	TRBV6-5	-	CASSSRGLNTEAFF	TGTGCCAGCAGCTCAAGGGGTCTTAACACTGAAGCTTTCTTT
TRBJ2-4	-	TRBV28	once	CASSLEDRFKNIQYF	TGTGCCAGCAGCTTAGAAGACAGGTTCAAAAACATTCAGTACTTC
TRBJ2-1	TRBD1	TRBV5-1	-	CASSYLGQGANEQFF	TGCGCCAGCAGCTACCTGGGACAGGGGGCCAATGAGCAGTTCTTC
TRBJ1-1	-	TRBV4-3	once	CASSQDEATEAFF	TGCGCCAGCAGCCAAGATGAGGCCACTGAAGCTTTCTTT
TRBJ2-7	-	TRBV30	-	CAWSVYGAGHYEQYF	TGTGCCTGGAGTGTATATGGAGCCGGACACTACGAGCAGTACTTC
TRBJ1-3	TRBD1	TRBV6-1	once	CASSDTGGALRNTIYF	TGTGCCAGCAGTGACACAGGGGGGGCTCTGCGAAACACCATATATTTT
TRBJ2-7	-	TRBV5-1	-	CASSLGGYEQYF	TGCGCCAGCAGCTTGGGCGGCTACGAGCAGTACTTC
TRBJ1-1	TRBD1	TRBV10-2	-	CASRYMTGRNTEAFF	TGCGCCAGCAGGTATATGACAGGGCGCAACACTGAAGCTTTCTTT
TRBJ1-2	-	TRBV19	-	CASSPAGGRGYTF	TGTGCCAGTAGTCCGGCGGGGGGCCGTGGCTACACCTTC
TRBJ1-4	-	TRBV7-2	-	CASSLPGAGEKLFF	TGTGCCAGCAGCTTACCAGGCGCCGGAGAAAAACTGTTTTTT
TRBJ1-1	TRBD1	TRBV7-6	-	CASSLATSGTVLTEAFF	TGTGCCAGCAGCTTAGCGACCTCCGGGACAGTGCTCACTGAAGCTTTCTTT
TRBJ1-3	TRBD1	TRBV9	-	CASSPRTGLLASGHTIYF	TGTGCCAGCAGCCCGCGGACAGGGCTACTTGCCTCGGGGCACACCATATATTTT
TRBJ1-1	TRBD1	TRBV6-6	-	CASSQTGQVAEAFF	TGTGCCAGCAGTCAGACAGGGCAAGTGGCTGAAGCTTTCTTT
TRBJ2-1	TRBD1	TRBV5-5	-	CASSPPRGTGGDEQFF	TGTGCCAGCAGCCCCCCGAGGGGGACAGGGGGCGATGAGCAGTTCTTC